These T cell receptor beta chains were read from a single sample in a study of blood T cell repertoires in COVID-19. Here immunoSEQ multiplex PCR was the method, and the copy in TCRdb shows in-frame clones only, minus some. The data contain approximately 210,000 clones, 81% of them singletons. The specimen sequenced was PBMCs or T cells enriched from blood (not recorded which). These receptors all come from a woman between 45 and 65 years old with acute COVID-19. Both conserved end residues are part of each CDR3. D genes are given only for firm matches. Size is omitted from some rows. Given values are once, few, many or a class for expanded clones.

D	length	size	J	V	DNA	CDR3
-	16	-	TRBJ2-5	TRBV7-2	TGTGCCAGCAGCTTAGAAAGCGGCTACCTCCAAGAGACCCAGTACTTC	CASSLESGYLQETQYF
TRBD2	13	-	TRBJ2-3	TRBV30	TGTGCCTGGTTACCAGCGGGAGGGCGAACGCAGTATTTT	CAWLPAGGRTQYF
-	16	-	TRBJ1-1	TRBV18	TGTGCCAGCTCACAAAGACAGGAGTTAGGCAACACTGAAGCTTTCTTT	CASSQRQELGNTEAFF
TRBD1	16	-	TRBJ2-7	TRBV7-9	TGTGCCAGCAGCTTAGTCGTGACAGGGGGTTCCTACGAGCAGTACTTC	CASSLVVTGGSYEQYF
TRBD1	15	few	TRBJ1-6	TRBV11-1	TGTGCCAGCAGCCCGACGGACAGGGCGATTTCACCCCTCCACTTT	CASSPTDRAISPLHF
-	14	-	TRBJ2-3	TRBV24-1	TGTGCCACCAGTGATCCGCAAACTGGAGGTACGCAGTATTTT	CATSDPQTGGTQYF
-	16	-	TRBJ1-5	TRBV3-1/TRBV3-2	TGTGCCAGCAGCCAAGAACGGGTACGGTCCAATCAGCCCCAGCATTTT	CASSQERVRSNQPQHF
-	14	-	TRBJ2-3	TRBV5-1	TGCGCCAGCACCAGGGTAACTAGCACAGATACGCAGTATTTT	CASTRVTSTDTQYF
TRBD1	15	-	TRBJ1-6	TRBV14	TGTGCCAGCAGCCCTCCGGGACAGTATAATTCACCCCTCCACTTT	CASSPPGQYNSPLHF
-	13	-	TRBJ1-5	TRBV27	TGTGCCGGGAGGTCGGGGGACAATCAGCCCCAGCATTTT	CAGRSGDNQPQHF
TRBD1	14	-	TRBJ1-5	TRBV18	TGTGCCAGCTCACCGGGACAGGCAAATCAGCCCCAGCATTTT	CASSPGQANQPQHF
TRBD1	17	-	TRBJ1-2	TRBV10-3	TGTGCCATCAGTGGGTCGGGACCTCAGGGGGCGCCCCATGGCTACACCTTC	CAISGSGPQGAPHGYTF
TRBD2	16	-	TRBJ2-7	TRBV6-5	TGTGCCAGCAGTTACCTGGCCGGGACTAGAAGCGACGAGCAGTACTTC	CASSYLAGTRSDEQYF
TRBD1	14	-	TRBJ1-2	TRBV7-6	TGTGCCAGCAGCTTAGCGGGACAGGGTGATGGCTACACCTTC	CASSLAGQGDGYTF
-	14	-	TRBJ2-2	TRBV5-1	TGCGCCAGCAGCTTGGACAGGAACACCGGGGAGCTGTTTTTT	CASSLDRNTGELFF
-	17	few	TRBJ2-4	TRBV11-2	TGTGCCAGCATCCCCTTTGTCAGGGCGATAGCCAAAAACATTCAGTACTTC	CASIPFVRAIAKNIQYF
TRBD1	16	-	TRBJ1-5	TRBV4-2	TGTGCCAGCAGCCATTTCGGCGGGACAGCTAATCAGCCCCAGCATTTT	CASSHFGGTANQPQHF
-	11	-	TRBJ1-2	TRBV7-2	TGTGCCAGCCGAGATAACTATGGCTACACCTTC	CASRDNYGYTF
-	17	-	TRBJ1-1	TRBV4-3	TGCGCCAGCAGCCAAGGGGCGGGGGTTCGGCCGGGCAGTGAAGCTTTCTTT	CASSQGAGVRPGSEAFF
TRBD2	17	once	TRBJ2-5	TRBV5-4	TGTGCCAGCAGCTTGGGACTAGCGGGAGCTAATCAAGAGACCCAGTACTTC	CASSLGLAGANQETQYF
TRBD1	17	-	TRBJ1-5	TRBV19	TGTGCCAGTAGCAAGGGACAGGGGCGGTCTCATAATCAGCCCCAGCATTTT	CASSKGQGRSHNQPQHF
-	13	few	TRBJ2-7	TRBV19	TGTGCCAGTAGTAGTCAGTTCCCTTACGAGCAGTACTTC	CASSSQFPYEQYF
-	13	many	TRBJ2-7	TRBV7-2	TGTGCCAGCAGCGCCGGGATGATCTACGAGCAGTACTTC	CASSAGMIYEQYF
-	13	-	TRBJ2-1	TRBV30	TGTGCCTGGAGTACCCTAGGTGTAGGTGAGCAGTTCTTC	CAWSTLGVGEQFF
-	15	-	TRBJ2-3	TRBV7-9	TGTGCCAGCAGCCCAAACCACAGGGATACAGATACGCAGTATTTT	CASSPNHRDTDTQYF
TRBD2	16	-	TRBJ2-3	TRBV7-8	TGTGCCAGCAGCCACAAGCAGCGGGGGGTCACAGATACGCAGTATTTT	CASSHKQRGVTDTQYF
-	15	-	TRBJ2-7	TRBV18	TGTGCCAGCTCACCCCCGGGACTTAAAGGAGGCGAGCAGTACTTC	CASSPPGLKGGEQYF
-	14	-	TRBJ1-3	TRBV6-1	TGTGCCAGCAGTGAAGCGAGCTCTGGAAACACCATATATTTT	CASSEASSGNTIYF
TRBD1	14	-	TRBJ1-2	TRBV11-3	TGTGCCAGCAGCTTAGGCACAGGGGACTATGGCTACACCTTC	CASSLGTGDYGYTF
-	15	few	TRBJ2-1	TRBV6-2/TRBV6-3	TGTGCCAGCAGTTATTCGAACAGGGTCTCCAATGAGCAGTTCTTC	CASSYSNRVSNEQFF
TRBD1	17	-	TRBJ1-3	TRBV4-1	TGCGCCAGCAGCCAATTACCCGGGACAGTCTCTGGAAACACCATATATTTT	CASSQLPGTVSGNTIYF
TRBD1	17	-	TRBJ1-1	TRBV3-1/TRBV3-2	TGTGCCAGCAGCCGGGGAGACAGGGTTGGCGATTACACTGAAGCTTTCTTT	CASSRGDRVGDYTEAFF
TRBD2	12	-	TRBJ2-5	TRBV14	TGTGCCAGCAGCGACTTTAGCGGGTCCCAGTACTTC	CASSDFSGSQYF
-	15	-	TRBJ2-7	TRBV21-1	TGTGCCAGCAGCAAAGTGTTGAGGACATCCTACGAGCAGTACTTC	CASSKVLRTSYEQYF
-	15	-	TRBJ1-4	TRBV6-2/TRBV6-3	TGTGCCAGCAGCCCCCCGGGAAGATGGGGTGAAAAACTGTTTTTT	CASSPPGRWGEKLFF
-	15	once	TRBJ2-6	TRBV25-1	TGTGCCAGCAGTGAATACTCCTCTGGGGCCAACGTCCTGACTTTC	CASSEYSSGANVLTF
TRBD2	19	few	TRBJ2-3	TRBV9	TGTGCCAGCAGCGTAGATGATACCGGGACTAGCGGGAGGACAGATACGCAGTATTTT	CASSVDDTGTSGRTDTQYF
-	13	-	TRBJ1-1	TRBV2	TGTGCCAGCCTCGGGGAATTAAACACTGAAGCTTTCTTT	CASLGELNTEAFF
-	11	-	TRBJ2-7	TRBV11-3	TGTGCCAGCAGCAAAGGGGTCGAGCAGTACTTC	CASSKGVEQYF
TRBD2	15	-	TRBJ2-7	TRBV23-1	TGCGCCAGCAGTCAACGTGGGGACTACCCCTACGAGCAGTACTTC	CASSQRGDYPYEQYF
-	15	-	TRBJ1-1	TRBV6-5	TGTGCCAGCAGTTACTCGCCCGGGGGGCCCACTGAAGCTTTCTTT	CASSYSPGGPTEAFF
TRBD1	15	-	TRBJ2-1	TRBV7-2	TGTGCCAGCAGCTTAGAAGACAGGGTTTACAATGAGCAGTTCTTC	CASSLEDRVYNEQFF
TRBD1	18	-	TRBJ2-1	TRBV7-2	TGTGCCAGCAGCTTAATGCTAACCGGGACAGGCGGCTACAATGAGCAGTTCTTC	CASSLMLTGTGGYNEQFF
-	16	few	TRBJ2-7	TRBV6-4	TGTGCCAGCAGTGCGGCCGGGACTCACAGCTCCTACGAGCAGTACTTC	CASSAAGTHSSYEQYF
-	13	-	TRBJ1-2	TRBV18	TGTGCCAGCTCACCACTGGACAGTAATGGCTACACCTTC	CASSPLDSNGYTF
-	14	once	TRBJ1-2	TRBV7-9	TGTGCCAGCAGGCCCCCAACGACGACGGGAGGCTACACCTTC	CASRPPTTTGGYTF
TRBD2	16	-	TRBJ2-7	TRBV7-2	TGTGCCAGCAGCCCCATCCTAGCGGGGGGAAACTACGAGCAGTACTTC	CASSPILAGGNYEQYF
-	14	once	TRBJ2-5	TRBV18	TGTGCCAGCTCAGCGAATACAGGGCCGGAGACCCAGTACTTC	CASSANTGPETQYF
-	15	-	TRBJ1-3	TRBV6-5	TGTGCCAGAACCATCCAGGGTCGGCCTGGAAACACCATATATTTT	CARTIQGRPGNTIYF
TRBD1	15	once	TRBJ2-3	TRBV6-4	TGTGCCAGCAGTGACTCGACAGGGCGTACAGATACGCAGTATTTT	CASSDSTGRTDTQYF
TRBD2	13	-	TRBJ2-7	TRBV29-1	TGCAGCGTTCGTCGGAGCGGGAGCGGCGAGCAGTACTTC	CSVRRSGSGEQYF